The 27 T cell receptor beta chains in this list originate from one sample, sequenced in a study of cytomegalovirus exposure and HLA in healthy donors. Use of 60 Vbeta and 13 Jbeta primers characterized the PCR. Profiled with immunoSEQ multiplex PCR; TCRdb holds only in-frame clones, not every one. The data contain about 130,000 clones, roughly 79% of them singletons. Sequenced input: PBMCs. The receptors stem from a woman aged 45-60 years in good health and CMV-seronegative.

The chain combines TRBV7-9 with TRBJ1-2; D uncertain. With 5 bases removed from V and 3 bases from J, the gap between germline ends came to 16 bases. The CDR3 loop spans 15 amino acids. Germline V CDR1 and CDR2: SEHNR, FQNEAQ (reference sequence). CDR3: CASSPAEAGHYGYTF. CDR3 in DNA: TGTGCCAGCAGCCCCGCGGAGGCCGGACACTATGGCTACACCTTC.

The CDR3 region is CASSLFRDRGDTQYF. CDR3 DNA sequence: TGTGCCAGCAGCTTGTTCCGGGATCGGGGTGATACGCAGTATTTT. The chain recombines TRBV5-4 with TRBJ2-3, with D perhaps matching TRBD2 (5 bases). CDR1 is SGHNT and CDR2 is YYREEE in the germline V gene (reference sequence). The CDR3 length is 15 residues. The V gene lost 1 base and the J gene lost 6 bases, with 15 bases spanning the gap.

This clone is a singleton in its sample. The chain joins TRBV25-1 to TRBJ1-1; TRBD1 matches at 9 bases. Germline CDR1 is MGHDK and CDR2 is SYGVNS. This CDR3 contains 14 residues. V gave up 4 bases and J gave up 11 bases; unmatched junction bases: 11. The CDR3 sequence is CASSGRNTGGWAFF. The CDR3 DNA follows: TGTGCCAGCAGTGGAAGAAACACAGGGGGCTGGGCTTTCTTT.

V and J are TRBV7-9 and TRBJ1-2; the D gene is possibly TRBD1 (6 bases). The CDR3 contains 14 residues. Looked up from germline, CDR1 is SEHNR and CDR2 is FQNEAQ (reference sequence). Trimming left V 5 bases short and J 5 bases short, with 15 bases between. Here the CDR3 DNA reads TGTGCCAGCAGCCCCAGGACAGCGCGTTATGGCTACACCTTC. It codes for CASSPRTARYGYTF.

The chain has TRBV19 and TRBJ1-2, with a tentative D call TRBD1 (6 bases). The V end lost 5 bases, the J end lost 4 bases, and 8 bases lay between the germline ends. The CDR3 has 12 residues. Germline loops: CDR1 LNHDA, CDR2 SQIVND (reference sequence). The CDR3, as DNA: TGTGCCAGTAGTGGGGGCTTCTATGGCTACACCTTC. This gives the protein CASSGGFYGYTF.

The rearrangement joins TRBV6-6 to TRBJ1-3; D not resolved. CDR3 length: 14 residues. Germline V gene sequence: CDR1 MNHNY, CDR2 SVGAGI (reference sequence). Between the trimmed V and J ends, which lost 0 bases and 11 bases, there was a span of 14 bases. DNA of the CDR3: TGTGCCAGCAGTTACTCAAGCTCGGGAACGGCCATATATTTT. As protein: CASSYSSSGTAIYF.

The chain has TRBV7-2 and TRBJ1-5; TRBD1 is a possible D gene (5 bases). The CDR3 has 16 amino acids. V gave up 6 bases and J gave up 0 bases, with 15 bases separating them. The germline gives CDR1 SGHTA, CDR2 FQGNSA. The CDR3 DNA reads TGTGCCAGCAGTCCAGTCGGGGGGTATAGCAATCAGCCCCAGCATTTT. Translation gives CASSPVGGYSNQPQHF.

This chain links TRBV4-1 with TRBJ1-1; the D is unclear. The CDR3 covers 14 residues. The germline V gene encodes CDR1 MGHRA and CDR2 YSYEKL. V lost 1 base and J 2 bases, leaving 8 bases between the germline ends. This CDR3 is CASSQGAANTEAFF. CDR3 DNA: TGCGCCAGCAGCCAAGGGGCAGCCAACACTGAAGCTTTCTTT.

J is TRBJ1-1 and V is TRBV29-1, with 11 positions matching TRBD1. Trimming took 1 base from V and 4 from J; bases not matched to a gene: 5. This CDR3 spans 15 amino acids. Germline CDR1 and CDR2: SQVTM and ANQGSEA. Here the CDR3 DNA reads TGCAGCGTTGAAGGTGGACAGGGGGCGGGCACTGAAGCTTTCTTT. Its translation is CSVEGGQGAGTEAFF.

The rearrangement links TRBV14 to TRBJ2-3, with D possibly being TRBD2 (6 bases). Germline V lookup: CDR1 SGHDN, CDR2 FVKESK. The CDR3 is 15 amino acids. The V end was cut by 11 bases, the J end by 6 bases, with 24 bases between. CDR3 bases: TGTGCCTCCAGACCCTCCGGGAGCTCATCGGATACGCAGTATTTT. It yields the protein CASRPSGSSSDTQYF.

The V gene is TRBV4-3, the J gene TRBJ1-2; 7 bases fit TRBD1. The ends lost 3 bases at V and 11 bases at J; junction bases unmatched: 15. Germline V gives CDR1 LGHNA, CDR2 YSLEER. This CDR3 comprises 15 residues. CDR3 nucleotides: TGCGCCAGCAGCCAGCCCGGGACAGATGAGAGGTGGTACACCTTC. Translated, it gives CASSQPGTDERWYTF.

In its sample, this clone was seen once. This specimen includes other DNA sequences encoding the same CDR3. The V and J genes are TRBV5-1 and TRBJ1-5, with TRBD1 identical over 7 bases. Germline-derived CDR1 and CDR2 are SGHRS and YFSETQ. The CDR3 has 14 amino acids. V dropped 0 bases and J dropped 7; count of bases not matched to a gene: 4. The CDR3 protein is CASSLGQGGQPQHF. The CDR3 DNA sequence: TGCGCCAGCAGCTTGGGGCAGGGGGGCCAGCCCCAGCATTTT.

This clone showed up just once. CDR3 region: CASSQDWSGYEQYF. In DNA form, the CDR3 reads TGCGCCAGCAGCCAAGATTGGTCGGGCTACGAGCAGTACTTC. The chain links TRBV4-3 to TRBJ2-7, with D unclear. Per germline, CDR1 LGHNA and CDR2 YSLEER. Trimming cost V 0 bases and J 3 bases, with 9 bases left between them. The CDR3 extends over 14 amino acids.

This sequence joins TRBV6-5 and TRBJ2-5; TRBD1 is a possible D gene (6 bases). Germline V gives CDR1 MNHEY, CDR2 SVGAGI. Trimming took 9 bases from V and 2 from J, leaving 16 bases between them. The CDR3 has 14 amino acids. The CDR3 is CASRGTGWQETQYF. CDR3 DNA: TGTGCCAGTCGTGGAACAGGGTGGCAAGAGACCCAGTACTTC.

J is TRBJ2-3 and V is TRBV7-9; the D gene is possibly TRBD2 (6 bases). Between the trimmed V and J ends, which lost 5 bases and 0 bases, there was a span of 12 bases. CDR1 and CDR2 (germline): SEHNR, FQNEAQ (reference sequence). This CDR3 is built from 15 residues. For the CDR3, the DNA is TGTGCCAGCAGCGGCGGGGAGTTCAGCACAGATACGCAGTATTTT. Translated, it gives CASSGGEFSTDTQYF.

In its sample, this clone was seen a few times. The V gene is TRBV2, the J gene TRBJ1-1; D not resolved. V gave up 2 bases and J gave up 0 bases, with 4 bases separating them. Germline V gives CDR1 SNHLY, CDR2 FYNNEI. The CDR3 runs to 13 residues. The CDR3 loop reads CASSELLNTEAFF. The CDR3 nucleotides read TGTGCCAGCAGTGAACTGTTGAACACTGAAGCTTTCTTT.

V is TRBV6-1 and J is TRBJ2-7; 8 nucleotides line up with TRBD1. The V segment lost 5 bases and the J segment 3 bases; nucleotides outside the gene matches: 3. CDR3 length equals 13 residues. Germline CDR1 reads MNHNS; CDR2 reads SASEGT. CDR3 sequence (DNA): TGTGCCAGCAGTTCAGGGGGCTACTACGAGCAGTACGTC. Translated: CASSSGGYYEQYV.

The rearrangement uses TRBV5-1 and TRBJ1-5; the match to TRBD1 covers 9 bases. The CDR3 is 15 amino acids. Germline assignment: CDR1 SGHRS and CDR2 YFSETQ. V lost 4 bases and J lost 7; bases outside the gene matches: 9. The chain's CDR3 is CASSPETGGAQPQHF. Written as DNA, the CDR3 is TGCGCCAGCAGCCCGGAAACAGGGGGCGCACAGCCCCAGCATTTT. Full variable domain (missing parts from reference TRBV5-1 and TRBJ1-5): KAGVTQTPRYLIKTRGQQVTLSCSPISGHRSVSWYQQTPGQGLQFLFEYFSETQRNKGNFPGRFSGRQFSNSRSEMNVSTLELGDSALYLCASSPETGGAQPQHFGDGTRLSIL.

This rearrangement joins TRBV4-3 to TRBJ2-1; D gene unclear. Germline V gene sequence: CDR1 LGHNA, CDR2 YSLEER. V lost 0 bases and J 0 bases, leaving 9 bases between the germline ends. The CDR3 is made up of 16 amino acids. CDR3 bases: TGCGCCAGCAGCCAAGATGGTCTAAGCTCCTACAATGAGCAGTTCTTC. This encodes CASSQDGLSSYNEQFF.

This rearrangement joins TRBV30 to TRBJ2-2; 10 nucleotides align to TRBD1. This CDR3 has 17 amino acids. Germline V gene data show CDR1 as GTSNPN and CDR2 as SVGIG (reference sequence). Trimming cost V 0 bases and J 1 base; bases outside gene matches: 5. CDR3 sequence reads: CAWSVLTGGVNTGELFF. CDR3 coding DNA: TGTGCCTGGAGTGTACTGACAGGGGGCGTGAACACCGGGGAGCTGTTTTTT.

This clone was counted a few times. The rearrangement uses TRBV11-3 and TRBJ2-5, with 8 bases that match TRBD2. The CDR3 loop spans 17 amino acids. V lost 2 bases and J lost 4; bases outside the gene matches: 12. The germline V gene encodes CDR1 SGHNT and CDR2 YENEEA. The CDR3 nucleotides are TGTGCCAGCAGCTTAACTGTATGGCGGGAGGTTGTAGAGACCCAGTACTTC. Translating it yields CASSLTVWREVVETQYF.

The sample holds one count of this clone. The chain carries TRBV4-2 and TRBJ1-3; TRBD1 agrees at 9 bases. J lost 0 bases, V lost 3 bases, and 3 bases had no gene match. The CDR3 length is 16 residues. Germline assignment: CDR1 LGHNA and CDR2 YNFKEQ. The CDR3 bases are TGTGCCAGCAGCCAGGGGGACAGGGCCTCTGGAAACACCATATATTTT. This encodes CASSQGDRASGNTIYF.

This sequence joins TRBV6-1 and TRBJ2-1; 9 nucleotides agree with TRBD1. CDR3 size: 15 residues. J was trimmed by 7 bases and V by 6 bases; bases with no gene match: 10. Germline V CDR1 and CDR2: MNHNS, SASEGT. The CDR3 is CASSDAGQGWNEQFF. The CDR3 coding sequence is TGTGCCAGCAGCGATGCGGGACAGGGATGGAATGAGCAGTTCTTC.

The chain is built from TRBV5-1 and TRBJ1-5; TRBD1 matches 8 bases. The germline V gene has CDR1 SGHRS and CDR2 YFSETQ. V trimming: 2 bases; J trimming: 6 bases; junction bases outside the gene matches: 7. The CDR3 consists of 15 residues. This chain's CDR3 is CASSFQGALGQPQHF. In DNA, the CDR3 is TGCGCCAGCAGCTTTCAGGGGGCTCTGGGTCAGCCCCAGCATTTT.

The chain is built from TRBV27 and TRBJ2-7, with 11 bases matching TRBD1. The J segment lost 2 bases and the V segment lost 5 bases, leaving 2 bases of the junction unmatched. CDR3 length equals 14 residues. The germline V gene encodes CDR1 MNHEY and CDR2 SMNVEV (reference sequence). This CDR3 reads CASSPGQGAYEQYF. CDR3 nucleotide sequence: TGTGCCAGCAGTCCGGGACAGGGGGCCTACGAGCAGTACTTC.

The chain links TRBV7-6 to TRBJ1-1; 7 positions match TRBD1. Germline V lookup: CDR1 SGHVS, CDR2 FNYEAQ. The CDR3 contains 15 residues. The V and J ends lost 4 bases and 0 bases, in that order; junction bases with no gene match: 5. The DNA for the CDR3 is TGTGCCAGCAGCTCTAGACAGGGCATGAACACTGAAGCTTTCTTT. This encodes CASSSRQGMNTEAFF.

The chain is built from TRBV7-9 and TRBJ1-5; TRBD1 matches at 9 bases. Germline assignment: CDR1 SEHNR and CDR2 FQNEAQ (reference sequence). Germline trimming cut 1 base from V and 3 bases from J; bases unmatched to any gene: 7. This CDR3 contains 17 residues. CDR3 nucleotide sequence: TGTGCCAGCAGCTTAGAAACCGGGACAGGGTTCAATCAGCCCCAGCATTTT. Residues: CASSLETGTGFNQPQHF.